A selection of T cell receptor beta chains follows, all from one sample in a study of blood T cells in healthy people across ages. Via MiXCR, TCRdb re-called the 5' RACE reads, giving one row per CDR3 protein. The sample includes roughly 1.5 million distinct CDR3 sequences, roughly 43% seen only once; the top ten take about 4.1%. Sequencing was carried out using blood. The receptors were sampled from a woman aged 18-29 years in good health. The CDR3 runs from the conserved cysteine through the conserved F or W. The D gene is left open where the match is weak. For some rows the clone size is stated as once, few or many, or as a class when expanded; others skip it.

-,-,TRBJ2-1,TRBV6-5,TGTGCCAGCAGCCCACGGGGCCTTTATGAGCAGTTCTTC,CASSPRGLYEQFF
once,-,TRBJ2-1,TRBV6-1,TGTGCCAGCAGTGAATTGACAGGGGAGGGTGAGCAGTTCTTC,CASSELTGEGEQFF
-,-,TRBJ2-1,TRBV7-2,TGTGCCAGCAGCGGACGAACAGCGCCATACAATGAGCAGTTCTTC,CASSGRTAPYNEQFF
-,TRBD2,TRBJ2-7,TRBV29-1,TGCAGCGGCAACGGGGGGTCGGAGACCCAGTGCTTC,CSGNGGSETQCF
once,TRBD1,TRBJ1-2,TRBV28,TGTGCCAGCAAAGGACAGGGGGACAACTATGGCTACACCTTC,CASKGQGDNYGYTF
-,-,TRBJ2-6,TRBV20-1,TGCAGTGCTAGAGTGGAGTCTGGGGCCAACGTCCTGACTTTC,CSARVESGANVLTF
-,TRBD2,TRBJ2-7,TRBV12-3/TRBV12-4,TGTGCCAGCAGTTTAGGGGCTAGCGGGGGAATTGGGCAGTACTTC,CASSLGASGGIGQYF
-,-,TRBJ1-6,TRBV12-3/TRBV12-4,TGTGCCAGCAGTTTAGGCCTAAGCAATTCACCCCTCCACTTT,CASSLGLSNSPLHF
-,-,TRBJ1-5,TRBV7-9,TGTGCCAGCAGCTTAGGAGGGATTAATCAGCCCCAGCATTTT,CASSLGGINQPQHF
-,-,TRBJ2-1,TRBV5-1,TGCGCCAGCAGCGCCACAGGGGAGGGGAATGAGCAGTTCTTC,CASSATGEGNEQFF
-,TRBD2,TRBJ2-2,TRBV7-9,TGTGCCAGCAGGCGAGGACTAGCGGGAAACACCGGGGAGCTGTTTTTT,CASRRGLAGNTGELFF
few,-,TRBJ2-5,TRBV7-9,TGTGCCAGCAGCTTACCCGGGACTTACTACAATGAGCAGTACTTC,CASSLPGTYYNEQYF
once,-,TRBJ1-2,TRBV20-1,TGCAGTGCTAGAGGAGAGGGTATTAACTATGGCTACACCTTC,CSARGEGINYGYTF
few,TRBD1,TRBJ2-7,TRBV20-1,TGCAGTGCTATCCGGGACAGGGGCGCCAGGCAGTACTTC,CSAIRDRGARQYF
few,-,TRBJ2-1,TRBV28,TGTGCCAGCATCGGTAGGCCAAGCTCCTACAATGAGCAGTTCTTC,CASIGRPSSYNEQFF
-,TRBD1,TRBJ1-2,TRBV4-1,TGCGCCAGCAGCCAAGGGGGTATCAAGGGGACAGGGCGCGGCTACACCTTC,CASSQGGIKGTGRGYTF
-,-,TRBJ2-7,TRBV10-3,TGTGCCATCAGTGAGGAGACAGCCCCTCACGAGCAGTACTTC,CAISEETAPHEQYF
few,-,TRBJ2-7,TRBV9,TGTGCCAGCAGCCTCTCTCCCCTACAGGGAGGATCCTACGAGCAGTACTTC,CASSLSPLQGGSYEQYF
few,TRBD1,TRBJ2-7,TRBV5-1,TGCGCCAGCAGCTTTACTTTTGGGACAGGGAAGTACTTC,CASSFTFGTGKYF
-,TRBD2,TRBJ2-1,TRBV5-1,TGCGCCAGCAGCTTAGGAGCGGGAGCAGTTGTTGAGCAGTTCTTC,CASSLGAGAVVEQFF
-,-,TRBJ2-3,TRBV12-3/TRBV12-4,TGTGCCAGCAGTTTAAGGGTAGCTCGCCCAGATACGCAGTATTTT,CASSLRVARPDTQYF
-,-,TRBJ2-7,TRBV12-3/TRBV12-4,TGTGCCAGCACGGGCCCCTCCTACGAGCAGTACTTC,CASTGPSYEQYF
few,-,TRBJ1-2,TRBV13,TGTGCCAGCAGCTGGATACAGGGCGGGCTTGGCTACACCTTC,CASSWIQGGLGYTF
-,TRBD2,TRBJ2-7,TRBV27,TGTGCCAGCAGTTTCGGGGCCACTAGCGGCGGCTACGAGCAGTACTTC,CASSFGATSGGYEQYF
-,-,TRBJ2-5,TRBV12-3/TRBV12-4,TGTGCCAGCAGCCTACTCCGGGCAGGCGAAGAGACCCAGTACTTC,CASSLLRAGEETQYF
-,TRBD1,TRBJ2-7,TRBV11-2,TGTGCCAGCAGGGATCGACAGGGTTCCTACAATGAGCAGTACTTC,CASRDRQGSYNEQYF
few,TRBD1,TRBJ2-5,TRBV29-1,TGCAGCGTTCCTCCTCTATACAGGGGGCAGGAGACCCAGTACTTC,CSVPPLYRGQETQYF
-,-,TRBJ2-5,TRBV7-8,TGTGCCAGCAGCTTACTAGCGCCCCCGGGAGAGACCCAGAACTTC,CASSLLAPPGETQNF
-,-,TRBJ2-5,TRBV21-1,TGTGCCAGCAGCAAAGATGGGACGGAGGGGGAACAGTACTTC,CASSKDGTEGEQYF
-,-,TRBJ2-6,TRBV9,TGTGCCAGCAGTGTACAGGGTACCGGGATCTCTGGGGCCAACGTCCTGACTTTC,CASSVQGTGISGANVLTF
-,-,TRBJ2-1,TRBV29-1,TGCAGCGTTGAGTTTCGGATTTTGAGCTTTTCCTACAATGAGCAGTTCTTC,CSVEFRILSFSYNEQFF
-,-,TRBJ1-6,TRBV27,TGTGCCAGCAGTTTCGGGCTTTCACCCCTCCACTTT,CASSFGLSPLHF
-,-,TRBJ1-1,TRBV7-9,TGTGCCAGCAGCCAGACCTATCAAGCGGCTTTCTTT,CASSQTYQAAFF
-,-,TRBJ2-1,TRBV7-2,TGTGCCAGCAGCTCAATAGGGACCTACAATGAGCAGTTCTTC,CASSSIGTYNEQFF
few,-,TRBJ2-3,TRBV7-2,TGTGCTAGCAGCTCCCCCCGGGACATTAGCACAGATACGCAGTATTTT,CASSSPRDISTDTQYF
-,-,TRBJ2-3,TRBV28,TGTGCCAGCTTCCACCGGGGGGCAGGGGAAGATACGCAGTATTTT,CASFHRGAGEDTQYF
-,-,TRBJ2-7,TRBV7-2,TGTGCCAGCAGCTTATTACAGTGGTCCCGCTCCTACGAGCAGTACTTC,CASSLLQWSRSYEQYF
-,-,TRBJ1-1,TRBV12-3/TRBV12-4,TGTGCCAGCAGTAACCAGGGTACTTTTGAAGCTTTCTTT,CASSNQGTFEAFF
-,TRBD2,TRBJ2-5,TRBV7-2,TGTGCCAGCAGCTTGGCGGGGGGGCCCCCGTACTTC,CASSLAGGPPYF
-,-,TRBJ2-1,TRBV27,TGTGCCAGCAGTTTACGCGAGGGGGACAATGAGCAGTTCTTC,CASSLREGDNEQFF
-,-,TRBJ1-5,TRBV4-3,TGCGCCAGCAGCCAAGACCACTACGAAGCTAGCAATCAGCCCCAGCATTTT,CASSQDHYEASNQPQHF
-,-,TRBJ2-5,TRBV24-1,TGTGCCACCAGTGATCCGACAGTAGGCAATGTGGAGACCCAGTACTTC,CATSDPTVGNVETQYF
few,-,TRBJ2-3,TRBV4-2,TGTGCCAGCAGCCAAGAGTCCGGACTTCACACAGATACGCAGTATTTT,CASSQESGLHTDTQYF
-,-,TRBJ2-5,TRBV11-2,TGTGCCAGCAGCCCCCGTCGTGGGAGCCCCTTCCAAGAGACCCAGTACTTC,CASSPRRGSPFQETQYF
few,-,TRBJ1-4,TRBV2,TGTGCCAGCAAGTTCGGGACGGCTAATGAAAAACTGTTTTTT,CASKFGTANEKLFF
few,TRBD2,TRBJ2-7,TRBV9,TGTGCCAGCAGCGTAGGCGGGGGGCTTAGGGAGCAGTACTTC,CASSVGGGLREQYF
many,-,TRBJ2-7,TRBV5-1,TGTGCCAGCAGTTTAGTCTACAATGAGCAGTACTTC,CASSLVYNEQYF
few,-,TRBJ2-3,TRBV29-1,TGCAGCGTTGTTTATCGAGGGCCCTCAGATACGCAGTATTTT,CSVVYRGPSDTQYF
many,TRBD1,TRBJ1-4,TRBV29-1,TGCAGCGTTGAAGGCCGGGACAGGGACCTTAATGAAAAACTGTTTTTT,CSVEGRDRDLNEKLFF
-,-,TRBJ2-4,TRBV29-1,TGCAGCGTTGAATACGGCAGGGAAAACATTCAGTACTTC,CSVEYGRENIQYF
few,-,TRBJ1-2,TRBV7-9,TGTGCCAGCAGTGTGGGTGGGGAGGACTATGGCTACACCTTC,CASSVGGEDYGYTF
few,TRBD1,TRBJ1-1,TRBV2,TGTGTCAACCGTGGGGACAGGAGTGAAGCTTTCTTT,CVNRGDRSEAFF
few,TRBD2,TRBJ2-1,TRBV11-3,TGTGCCAGCAGCCCCGGGACTAGCTTACGGAGCTCCTACAATGAGCAGTTCTTC,CASSPGTSLRSSYNEQFF
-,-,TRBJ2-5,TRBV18,TGTGCCAGCTCACCACGGAAACTACCAGGGGAGGGGACCCAGTACTTC,CASSPRKLPGEGTQYF
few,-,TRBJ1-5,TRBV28,TGTGCCAGCAGTTTAACGAGTCCAGACCATCAGCCCCAGCATTTT,CASSLTSPDHQPQHF
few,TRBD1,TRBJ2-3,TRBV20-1,TGCAGTGCTCGGCCGGACAGGCCGAGGGCAGATACGCAGTATTTT,CSARPDRPRADTQYF
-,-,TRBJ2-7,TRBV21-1,TGTGCCAGCAGCACCAAGACCCGGGCGCACGAGCAGTACTTC,CASSTKTRAHEQYF
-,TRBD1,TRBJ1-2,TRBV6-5,TGTGCCAGCAGTTACTCGATTGGACAGGCGAACTATGGCTACACCTTC,CASSYSIGQANYGYTF
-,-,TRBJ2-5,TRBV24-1,TGTGCCACCAGTGATCTGAAGGGCCAGTACTTC,CATSDLKGQYF